Following are 2 T cell receptor beta chains from one sample sequenced in a study of blood T cell repertoires in COVID-19 (TCRdb year 2020). Libraries were built with the immunoSEQ multiplex PCR assay. TCRdb stores this immuneACCESS table with in-frame sequences only. Part of the clones is absent; in the studies checked, under half of the shortfall reflects unresolved V genes, and no reason is known for the rest. Counted in this sample were hundreds of thousands of clones; roughly 90% of them appeared once. The ten largest account for 4% of the sample. Sequencing was done on a sample of peripheral blood. All receptors derive from a woman aged 45-60 years with active or convalescent COVID-19.

The gene calls are TRBV7-3 and TRBJ1-3; unclear D gene. V was cut by 8 bases and J by 4 bases, with 27 bases left in between. The CDR3 runs 18 residues. Germline values: CDR1 SGHTA, CDR2 FQGTGA. The CDR3 bases are TGTGCCAGCCTACACTACGGATCTCTTCGGGGTGGGGGAAACACCATATATTTT. Amino acid sequence: CASLHYGSLRGGGNTIYF.

This chain joins TRBV19 and TRBJ1-5; TRBD1 matches at 7 bases. Germline lookup yields CDR1 LNHDA and CDR2 SQIVND (reference sequence). The CDR3 runs 15 residues. V gave up 6 bases and J gave up 3 bases; unmatched junction bases: 8. For the CDR3, the DNA is TGTGCCAGTAGGTTACAGGGGACGATCAATCAGCCCCAGCATTTT. Its protein is CASRLQGTINQPQHF. Together with reference TRBV19 and TRBJ1-5, the CDR3 gives the full variable domain: DGGITQSPKYLFRKEGQNVTLSCEQNLNHDAMYWYRQDPGQGLRLIYYSQIVNDFQKGDIAEGYSVSREKKESFPLTVTSAQKNPTAFYLCASRLQGTINQPQHFGDGTRLSIL.